A single sample is the source of the 27 T cell receptor beta chains below, sequenced in a study of blood T cell repertoires in COVID-19. Libraries were prepared by immunoSEQ multiplex PCR; TCRdb keeps only in-frame clonotypes and omits some of them. The top ten hold around 4% of the sample, which has 200,000 or so clones, approximately 83% seen once. Source material: PBMCs or T cells enriched from blood (not recorded which). Receptor source: a middle-aged woman with acute COVID-19.

The chain combines TRBV7-9 with TRBJ2-7; TRBD1 matches 7 bases. J was trimmed by 5 bases and V by 4 bases; bases with no gene match: 11. This CDR3 spans 15 amino acids. Germline loops: CDR1 SEHNR, CDR2 FQNEAQ (reference sequence). Written as DNA, the CDR3 is TGTGCCAGCAGCTACGCTGGGACAGTGGGGGACGAGCAGTACTTC. Encoded protein: CASSYAGTVGDEQYF.

V usage is TRBV9 and J usage is TRBJ2-7; D may be TRBD2 (6 bases). Germline CDR1 SGDLS, CDR2 YYNGEE. The V end lost 3 bases, the J end lost 2 bases, and 18 bases lay between the germline ends. The CDR3 loop spans 16 amino acids. The CDR3, as DNA: TGTGCCAGCAGCGGGACCCCGGGACTGAACCCCTACGAGCAGTACTTC. Encoded protein: CASSGTPGLNPYEQYF.

The rearrangement joins TRBV4-3 to TRBJ1-1; TRBD1 might be the D (5 bases). The germline gives CDR1 LGHNA, CDR2 YSLEER. The CDR3 covers 14 residues. Trimming left V 4 bases short and J 5 bases short, with 14 bases between. The CDR3 DNA reads as TGCGCCAGCAGCCCTCAAGGGGAGGGGACTGAAGCTTTCTTT. It is translated as CASSPQGEGTEAFF.

This clone showed up just once. V usage is TRBV28 and J usage is TRBJ2-1; 10 bases agree with TRBD2. V lost 6 bases to trimming and J lost 9 bases; unmatched junction nucleotides: 5. The CDR3 has 13 residues. CDR1 and CDR2 (germline): MDHEN, SYDVKM. The CDR3, as DNA: TGTGCCAGCAGACCCAGCGGGGGGGGTGAGCAGTTCTTC. This codes for CASRPSGGGEQFF.

This clone was counted a few times. The chain has TRBV20-1 and TRBJ1-2; 7 nucleotides line up with TRBD1. The CDR3 runs 21 residues. The J segment lost 4 bases and the V segment lost 3 bases, leaving 29 bases of the junction unmatched. Looked up from germline, CDR1 is DFQATT and CDR2 is SNEGSKA (reference sequence). CDR3 protein: CSASGLTDGTKTGRPIYGYTF. The CDR3 nucleotides read TGCAGTGCTAGTGGACTGACAGATGGCACAAAGACAGGGAGGCCCATCTATGGCTACACCTTC.

CDR3 sequence reads: CATSDGQRAYEQYF. CDR3 DNA: TGTGCCACCAGTGATGGGCAGAGAGCCTACGAGCAGTACTTC. This chain connects TRBV24-1 to TRBJ2-7; D gene uncertain. The V end was cut by 3 bases, the J end by 2 bases, with 10 bases between. This CDR3 has 14 residues. Germline V lookup: CDR1 KGHDR, CDR2 SFDVKD.

J is TRBJ1-1 and V is TRBV27; TRBD1 is a possible D gene (5 bases). CDR3 length: 15 amino acids. The ends were cut back, 3 bases at V and 2 bases at J, with 13 bases in the middle. Germline-derived CDR1 and CDR2 are MNHEY and SMNVEV (reference sequence). The CDR3 sequence: CASSFGGRANTEAFF. CDR3 nucleotides: TGTGCCAGCAGTTTTGGGGGGAGGGCTAACACTGAAGCTTTCTTT.

This chain uses TRBV28 with TRBJ1-1; 7 positions match TRBD1. This CDR3 comprises 12 residues. The germline V gene encodes CDR1 MDHEN and CDR2 SYDVKM. J gave up 11 bases and V 1 base, and 4 bases lay outside the gene matches. The CDR3 spells CASSLFTGEAFF. The CDR3 region has the DNA TGTGCCAGCAGTTTATTCACAGGGGAGGCTTTCTTT.

In regard to this clone: This CDR3 fails to terminate in the conserved phenylalanine or tryptophan, so it likely reflects a read error. It is unclear where the CDR3 begins or ends on the DNA, so no DNA is shown, and the CDR3 is as TCRdb lists it. The rearrangement uses TRBV28 and TRBJ1-1; TRBD1, the table's D call, was not compared with the DNA. The CDR3 is made up of 10 amino acids, end residues included. CDR1 MDHEN and CDR2 SYDVKM come from the germline V gene. This chain's CDR3 is CASVKTGGPS.

V is TRBV19 and J is TRBJ2-7; D gene unclear. The V gene lost 3 bases and the J gene lost 3 bases, with 12 bases spanning the gap. Germline V gene lookup returns CDR1 LNHDA and CDR2 SQIVND (reference sequence). This CDR3 has 14 amino acids. CDR3 loop: CASSISGRLYEQYF. The CDR3 DNA sequence: TGTGCCAGTAGTATCTCCGGCAGGCTCTACGAGCAGTACTTC.

This chain connects TRBV11-2 to TRBJ1-1; D call uncertain. Trimming left V 2 bases short and J 0 bases short, with 10 bases between. The CDR3 length is 15 residues. Germline CDR1 and CDR2: SGHAT and FQNNGV. The CDR3 is CASSLSWPMNTEAFF. The CDR3 region has the DNA TGTGCCAGCAGCTTATCCTGGCCCATGAACACTGAAGCTTTCTTT.

The V call is TRBV3-1 (or the pseudogene TRBV3-2), the J call TRBJ1-2; TRBD1 agrees at 7 bases. This CDR3 is built from 12 residues. V lost 8 bases, J lost 3 bases, and 3 bases stayed unmatched. Germline-derived CDR1 and CDR2 are LGHDT and YNNKEL (reference sequence). Here the CDR3 DNA reads TGTGCCAGCGCAGGGGGTTACTATGGCTACACCTTC. Translation gives CASAGGYYGYTF.

This rearrangement joins TRBV3-1 (or the pseudogene TRBV3-2) to TRBJ1-5; possibly TRBD1 for D (5 bases). This CDR3 contains 14 residues. Looked up from germline, CDR1 is LGHDT and CDR2 is YNNKEL (reference sequence). The ends were cut back, 3 bases at V and 3 bases at J, with 9 bases in the middle. CDR3 in amino acids: CASSHSGANQPQHF. In DNA, the CDR3 is TGTGCCAGCAGCCACAGCGGGGCCAATCAGCCCCAGCATTTT.

The chain has TRBV28 and TRBJ2-6; 7 bases line up with TRBD1. The CDR3 sequence is 16 residues long. J lost 0 bases, V lost 5 bases, and 4 bases had no gene match. CDR1 and CDR2 (germline): MDHEN, SYDVKM. CDR3 protein: CASSRTGTSGANVLTF. CDR3 DNA: TGTGCCAGCAGTAGGACAGGAACCTCTGGGGCCAACGTCCTGACTTTC. The variable domain in full, completed from reference TRBV28 and TRBJ2-6, reads DVKVTQSSRYLVKRTGEKVFLECVQDMDHENMFWYRQDPGLGLRLIYFSYDVKMKEKGDIPEGYSVSREKKERFSLILESASTNQTSMYLCASSRTGTSGANVLTFGAGSRLTVL.

The chain combines TRBV7-9 with TRBJ2-1, with TRBD1 identical over 10 bases. The CDR3 is 14 amino acids. The germline CDR1 and CDR2 sequences are SEHNR and FQNEAQ (reference sequence). The V segment lost 11 bases and the J segment 6 bases; nucleotides outside the gene matches: 10. The CDR3 region has the DNA TGTGCCGTCCAAACCGGGACAGGGGTCAATGAGCAGTTCTTC. Translating it yields CAVQTGTGVNEQFF.

The chain recombines TRBV11-2 with TRBJ2-2; D perhaps matches TRBD2 (5 bases). Germline V gene data show CDR1 as SGHAT and CDR2 as FQNNGV. This CDR3 spans 15 amino acids. Trimming left V 4 bases short and J 1 base short, with 10 bases between. CDR3 loop: CASSSGLENTGELFF. The DNA of the CDR3 is TGTGCCAGCAGCTCAGGACTCGAGAACACCGGGGAGCTGTTTTTT.

The chain carries TRBV10-3 and TRBJ1-2; D gene unclear. Germline CDR1 is ENHRY and CDR2 is SYGVKD. The CDR3 is 11 residues long. Trimming took off 3 bases at V and 8 bases at J, with 7 bases between the two ends. CDR3 protein: CAISDQSGYTF. The DNA of the CDR3 is TGTGCCATCAGTGATCAGTCGGGCTACACCTTC.

In this sample, this clone turned up once. The chain uses TRBV5-1 and TRBJ2-3, with TRBD2 matching over 7 bases. V shed 0 bases and J 6 bases; nucleotides not matched to a gene: 1. The length of the CDR3 is 13 residues. Looked up from germline, CDR1 is SGHRS and CDR2 is YFSETQ. The CDR3 coding sequence is TGCGCCAGCAGCTTGGAGGGAGGGGATACGCAGTATTTT. Amino acid sequence: CASSLEGGDTQYF.

A remark on this clone: The junction departs from germline at one end; a sequencing error may be responsible. The gene calls are TRBV6-1 and TRBJ1-2, with D possibly TRBD1 on 6 matching bases. CDR3 length: 15 amino acids. CDR1 is MNHNS and CDR2 is SASEGT in the germline V gene. CDR3: CASSEAGAANYGYTF. The CDR3 coding sequence is TGTGCCAGCAGCGAAGCAGGGGCTGCTAACTATGGCTACACCTTC.

The genes are TRBV12-5 and TRBJ1-5, with D possibly TRBD1 on 6 matching bases. The germline V gene encodes CDR1 LGHNT and CDR2 FRNRAP. V lost 0 bases to trimming and J lost 6 bases, with 6 bases between them. The CDR3 has 13 amino acids. Written as DNA, the CDR3 is TGTGCTAGTGGTTTGGTACAGGGTCAGCCCCAGCATTTT. It yields the protein CASGLVQGQPQHF.

J is TRBJ2-1 and V is TRBV5-6, with 7 bases fitting TRBD2. The CDR3 runs to 15 residues. V was clipped by 6 bases and J by 7 bases; unmatched bases: 13. CDR1 is SGHDT, CDR2 YYEEEE, per germline. CDR3 coding DNA: TGTGCCAGCATGCTGACTAGCTGGGGCAATAATGAGCAGTTCTTC. Translated, it gives CASMLTSWGNNEQFF.

V usage is TRBV9 and J usage is TRBJ2-5; 7 bases map to TRBD2. The V segment lost 0 bases and the J segment 5 bases; nucleotides outside the gene matches: 7. The length of the CDR3 is 15 residues. The germline V gene encodes CDR1 SGDLS and CDR2 YYNGEE. The CDR3 DNA is TGTGCCAGCAGCGTAGGGAGCGGGAACACCGAGACCCAGTACTTC. Residues: CASSVGSGNTETQYF.

The chain has TRBV3-1 (or the pseudogene TRBV3-2) and TRBJ2-1; D uncertain. The V end lost 0 bases, the J end lost 13 bases, and 7 bases lay between the germline ends. Per germline, CDR1 LGHDT and CDR2 YNNKEL (reference sequence). The CDR3 loop spans 11 amino acids. The DNA of the CDR3 is TGTGCCAGCAGCCAAGAGAGACTTCAGTTCTTC. Its protein is CASSQERLQFF.

This clone was seen a few times. The chain uses TRBV30 and TRBJ1-1; D call uncertain. The CDR3 extends over 10 amino acids. V lost 5 bases and J 11 bases, leaving 12 bases between the germline ends. Germline V gene lookup returns CDR1 GTSNPN and CDR2 SVGIG (reference sequence). CDR3 residues: CAWGRGRAFF. CDR3 nucleotide sequence: TGTGCCTGGGGCCGCGGGAGGGCTTTCTTT.

The DNA for the CDR3 is TGCGCCAGCAGCTTGGAGGCTAGCGGCTACAATGAGCAGTTCTTC. This codes for CASSLEASGYNEQFF. J is TRBJ2-1 and V is TRBV5-1; TRBD2 matches 7 bases. This CDR3 comprises 15 residues. Germline-derived CDR1 and CDR2 are SGHRS and YFSETQ. The J segment lost 3 bases and the V segment lost 0 bases, leaving 3 bases of the junction unmatched.

The rearrangement uses TRBV7-2 and TRBJ2-1, with 8 bases aligning to TRBD2. CDR3 length: 16 residues. Looked up from germline, CDR1 is SGHTA and CDR2 is FQGNSA. Trimming cost V 1 base and J 4 bases; bases outside gene matches: 6. The CDR3 is CASSLDSSGRYNEQFF. In nucleotides, the CDR3 is TGTGCCAGCAGCTTAGATTCCAGCGGGAGATACAATGAGCAGTTCTTC.

The chain is built from TRBV12-3 or TRBV12-4 and TRBJ1-3, with D hard to call. CDR3 length equals 13 residues. Trimming left V 3 bases short and J 3 bases short, with 6 bases between. The CDR3 region is CASSFSGGNTIYF. DNA of the CDR3: TGTGCCAGCAGTTTTTCAGGTGGAAACACCATATATTTT.